This TCR beta chain was found in a study of cytomegalovirus exposure and HLA in healthy donors. Findings and limits, study-wide: Cytomegalovirus-associated status was assigned to 164 TCR beta chains. Upon later analysis, TCR association rates were observed to vary by HLA locus, being highest for DRB1 and lowest for HLA-C.

The V gene end was trimmed by 1 base and the J gene end by 12 bases; junction bases not matched to a gene: 2. Looked up from germline, CDR1 is SGHNT and CDR2 is YENEEA. This CDR3 is 11 amino acids long. Despite likely unrecorded immune exposures, the donors were nominally healthy at the time of sampling. Researchers ran the PCR with 60 Vbeta and 13 Jbeta primers. Measured with immunoSEQ multiplex PCR; TCRdb has only the in-frame clones, and not every one. The sample lists about 160,000 clones; approximately 81% were seen once. Notes on this clone: The antigen remains unidentified.

The TCR comes from a female donor in good health and CMV-seronegative. The chain joins TRBV11-3 to TRBJ1-1; 7 bases line up with TRBD1. Sequences were obtained from PBMCs. The CDR3 spells CASSLGDRTFF. In nucleotides, the CDR3 is TGTGCCAGCAGCTTAGGGGACAGAACTTTCTTT.